Below are 21 T cell receptor beta chains sequenced from a single sample in a study of regulatory T cells in long-lasting Graves disease. Time point indicated: newly diagnosed GD, antithyroid drugs for less than 3 months. Researchers made the TCR library from RNA that was extracted from PBMCs. Arm-PCR of CDR3 regions and iRepertoire HTBI primers were the basis on which TCR beta libraries were built. Each CDR3 protein is one row after TCRdb ran MiXCR on the multiplex PCR reads. This table holds a few hundred thousand distinct CDR3 sequences, around 15% found once. The data also belong to a second study, concerning T cells in Graves' hyperthyroidism and ophthalmopathy.

Source: peripheral blood mononuclear cells (PBMCs), taken at new diagnosis, from a patient treated with antithyroid drugs. These receptors came from a woman aged 45 to 65 with Graves disease.

This clonotype was observed a handful of times. V gene TRBV7-8 combines with J gene TRBJ1-1; maybe TRBD1 (6 bases). CDR3 length equals 15 residues. Germline CDR1 reads SGHVS; CDR2 reads FQNEAQ. The V and J ends lost 5 bases and 10 bases respectively, with 23 bases between them. CDR3 nucleotide sequence: TGTGCCAGCAGCAACGAGGGGGGGGCCGAGACCGGAGCTTTCTTT. It yields the protein CASSNEGGAETGAFF.

In its sample, this clonotype was seen many times. V and J are TRBV6-1 and TRBJ1-1, with D unclear. Between the trimmed V and J ends, which lost 0 bases and 4 bases, there was a span of 9 bases. This CDR3 spans 14 amino acids. Germline CDR1 MNHNS, CDR2 SASEGT. In nucleotides, the CDR3 is TGTGCCAGCAGTGAAGCTGGGCGGAGCACTGAAGCTTTCTTT. Encoded protein: CASSEAGRSTEAFF.

This clonotype was recorded many times. The rearrangement joins TRBV28 to TRBJ2-7; a possible D gene is TRBD2 (6 bases). V was trimmed by 7 bases and J by 0 bases, leaving 16 bases between them. Germline values: CDR1 MDHEN, CDR2 SYDVKM. This CDR3 comprises 15 residues. The CDR3 reads CASTGGEAGSYEQYF. The CDR3 DNA reads TGTGCCAGCACCGGGGGAGAGGCAGGCTCCTACGAGCAGTACTTC.

V usage is TRBV18 and J usage is TRBJ2-7, with D possibly being TRBD2 (6 bases). This CDR3 is 13 amino acids long. Germline loops: CDR1 KGHSH, CDR2 LQKENI. The V gene lost 3 bases and the J gene lost 7 bases, with 13 bases spanning the gap. The CDR3 region is CASSPTEGREQYF. The CDR3 coding sequence is TGTGCCAGCTCACCGACGGAGGGGAGGGAGCAGTACTTC.

This clonotype was found a few times. V and J are TRBV5-1 and TRBJ1-4; D not resolved. Between the trimmed V and J ends, which lost 5 bases and 8 bases, there was a span of 7 bases. The CDR3 has 11 amino acids. In germline, CDR1 is SGHRS, CDR2 YFSETQ. The CDR3 DNA reads TGCGCCAGCAGGATGCAAGAAAAACTGTTTTTT. Translating it yields CASRMQEKLFF.

The table lists this clonotype with a count of one. It may be a read error: a sequence one base away is much more abundant. The rearrangement links TRBV7-9 to TRBJ2-1; the match to TRBD2 covers 9 bases. Gene TRBJ2-5 matches the end of the DNA better, so the J call may be wrong. The CDR3 contains 16 residues. CDR1 and CDR2 from the germline V gene are SEHNR and FQNEAQ (reference sequence). The CDR3 sequence is CASSPPLAGLRETQYF. The CDR3 DNA sequence: TGTGCCAGCAGCCCCCCCCTAGCGGGATTAAGAGAGACCCAGTACTTC.

This clonotype appeared many times. The genes are TRBV5-5 and TRBJ1-5; D remains unclear. Germline CDR1 and CDR2: SGHKS and YYEKEE (reference sequence). The CDR3 is made up of 16 amino acids. V was shortened by 1 base and J by 3 bases, with 14 bases between the two germline ends. The CDR3 DNA follows: TGTGCCAGCAGCTTGTCCCCCGACACGAACAATCAGCCCCAGCATTTT. Its translation: CASSLSPDTNNQPQHF.

In regard to this clonotype: A read error may explain this, as a much larger clone is one base away. No conserved phenylalanine or tryptophan is present at the end of the CDR3, so a read error is the likely explanation. The V and J genes are TRBV18 and TRBJ1-3; 8 positions match TRBD1. This CDR3 comprises 15 residues. Germline V lookup: CDR1 KGHSH, CDR2 LQKENI. Trimming removed 3 bases from V and 0 bases from J; junction bases left unmatched: 1. The CDR3 region is CASSPTGDSGNTIYL. The CDR3 DNA reads as TGTGCCAGCTCACCGACAGGGGACTCTGGAAACACCATATATTTG.

This clonotype has ten or more counts. The chain links TRBV7-2 to TRBJ2-5; D is unresolved. The CDR3 sequence is 13 residues long. Germline V CDR1 and CDR2: SGHTA, FQGNSA. Trimming cost V 2 bases and J 2 bases, with 6 bases left between them. CDR3 bases: TGTGCCAGCAGCTTAATGGTACAAGAGACCCAGTACTTC. Its protein product is CASSLMVQETQYF.

This clonotype was seen many times. V gene TRBV11-2 combines with J gene TRBJ2-7; unclear D gene. The length of the CDR3 is 13 residues. Trimming took 8 bases from V and 4 from J, leaving 15 bases between them. Per germline, CDR1 SGHAT and CDR2 FQNNGV. The CDR3 nucleotides are TGTGCCAGCTTTGGGGAACCGAAGTACGAGCAGTACTTC. It specifies CASFGEPKYEQYF.

The V and J genes are TRBV7-9 and TRBJ2-3; D unclear. Germline V lookup: CDR1 SEHNR, CDR2 FQNEAQ (reference sequence). Trimming took 4 bases from V and 3 from J, leaving 5 bases between them. The CDR3 spans 12 residues. The CDR3 loop is CASSSMTDTQYF. The CDR3 DNA reads as TGTGCCAGCAGCTCCATGACAGATACGCAGTATTTT.

This clonotype was seen a single time. The V and J genes are TRBV11-3 and TRBJ2-2; D may match TRBD1 or TRBD2 (5 bases each). Per germline, CDR1 SGHNT and CDR2 YENEEA. V lost 5 bases to trimming and J lost 6 bases, with 7 bases between them. The CDR3 totals 12 residues. This CDR3 reads CASSTGPGELFF. Here the CDR3 DNA reads TGTGCCAGCAGCACGGGGCCCGGGGAGCTGTTTTTT. Complete variable domain (other parts from reference TRBV11-3 and TRBJ2-2): EAGVVQSPRYKIIEKKQPVAFWCNPISGHNTLYWYLQNLGQGPELLIRYENEEAVDDSQLPKDRFSAERLKGVDSTLKIQPAELGDSAVYLCASSTGPGELFFGEGSRLTVL.

Note on this clonotype: The CDR3 ends on some other residue instead of the conserved phenylalanine or tryptophan, so this is likely a read error. For the CDR3, the DNA is TGTGCCAGCAGCTTGGGGGGGAGAAACACTGAAGCTTTCTCT. It is translated as CASSLGGRNTEAFS. The chain recombines TRBV5-5 with TRBJ1-1, with D tentatively TRBD1 (5 bases). The CDR3 loop spans 14 amino acids. Germline CDR1 is SGHKS and CDR2 is YYEKEE (reference sequence). The ends were cut back, 0 bases at V and 2 bases at J, with 8 bases in the middle.

This clonotype was seen only a few times. This sequence joins TRBV5-1 and TRBJ2-3; 7 bases match TRBD2. Germline trimming cut 10 bases from V and 2 bases from J; bases unmatched to any gene: 7. CDR3 length: 13 residues. Per the germline V gene, CDR1 is SGHRS and CDR2 is YFSETQ. The CDR3 reads CAGRAGTTDTQYF. The CDR3 DNA is TGCGCCGGTCGAGCGGGAACCACAGATACGCAGTATTTT. The complete variable domain, with remaining parts taken from reference TRBV5-1 and TRBJ2-3, reads KAGVTQTPRYLIKTRGQQVTLSCSPISGHRSVSWYQQTPGQGLQFLFEYFSETQRNKGNFPGRFSGRQFSNSRSEMNVSTLELGDSALYLCAGRAGTTDTQYFGPGTRLTVL.

This sequence joins TRBV27 and TRBJ1-5, with D uncertain. This CDR3 comprises 14 residues. Trimming took 4 bases from V and 2 from J, leaving 9 bases between them. Germline assignment: CDR1 MNHEY and CDR2 SMNVEV (reference sequence). Here the CDR3 reads CASSYEQRNQPQHF. CDR3 sequence (DNA): TGTGCCAGCAGTTACGAACAGCGCAATCAGCCCCAGCATTTT.

The V and J genes are TRBV7-9 and TRBJ2-5; 7 bases are shared with TRBD1. Trimming removed 5 bases from V and 1 base from J; junction bases left unmatched: 4. CDR3 length: 14 residues. Germline assignment: CDR1 SEHNR and CDR2 FQNEAQ (reference sequence). The CDR3: CASSRGQLQETQYF. CDR3 sequence (DNA): TGTGCCAGCAGCCGGGGACAGCTCCAAGAGACCCAGTACTTC.

This clonotype was seen ten or more times. In DNA, the CDR3 is TGTGCCAGCTCACCTTCACAGGGCGGGAATGAGCAGTTCTTC. The encoded protein is CASSPSQGGNEQFF. V gene TRBV18 combines with J gene TRBJ2-1, with D possibly being TRBD1 (6 bases). Germline CDR1 is KGHSH and CDR2 is LQKENI. CDR3 length: 14 residues. Trimming took off 3 bases at V and 7 bases at J, with 13 bases between the two ends.

This clonotype was seen many times. This rearrangement joins TRBV30 to TRBJ2-5; 10 nucleotides match TRBD1. The germline V gene encodes CDR1 GTSNPN and CDR2 SVGIG (reference sequence). This CDR3 spans 14 amino acids. The V gene end was trimmed by 2 bases and the J gene end by 3 bases; junction bases not matched to a gene: 3. The CDR3 region has the DNA TGTGCCTGGAGTAGGGGGACAGGGGAAGAGACCCAGTACTTC. Translation: CAWSRGTGEETQYF.

A remark on this clonotype: Germline and junction disagree at one end, which may indicate a read error. The rearrangement links TRBV2 to TRBJ2-3, with D uncertain. CDR3 length: 11 amino acids. Germline assignment: CDR1 SNHLY and CDR2 FYNNEI. CDR3 protein: CASSEGRTILF. The CDR3, as DNA: TGTGCCAGCAGTGAAGGACGGACCATCCTTTTT.

This clonotype was recorded a few times. J is TRBJ2-7 and V is TRBV6-1, with a weak D call TRBD1 (5 bases). Germline V gene sequence: CDR1 MNHNS, CDR2 SASEGT. V was clipped by 2 bases and J by 6 bases, with 17 bases between them. The CDR3 spans 15 residues. CDR3 nucleotide sequence: TGTGCCAGCAGTGAATTCGGCAGGGTTTACTTCGAGCAGTACTTC. Encoded protein: CASSEFGRVYFEQYF.

In this sample, this clonotype turned up a few times. The chain joins TRBV30 to TRBJ1-2; TRBD1 matches 9 bases. Trimming removed 5 bases from V and 2 bases from J; junction bases left unmatched: 3. Germline loops: CDR1 GTSNPN, CDR2 SVGIG (reference sequence). The length of the CDR3 is 13 residues. The CDR3 here is CAWETGGNYGYTF. CDR3 sequence (DNA): TGTGCCTGGGAGACAGGGGGGAACTATGGCTACACCTTC. Complete variable domain (other parts from reference TRBV30 and TRBJ1-2): SQTIHQWPATLVQPVGSPLSLECTVEGTSNPNLYWYRQAAGRGLQLLFYSVGIGQISSEVPQNLSASRPQDRQFILSSKKLLLSDSGFYLCAWETGGNYGYTFGSGTRLTVV.